This T cell receptor (beta chain) was identified during a study of control samples from healthy donors and cancer patients. This table comes from immunoSEQ multiplex PCR, and its TCRdb copy is limited to in-frame clones, with some not included. The table includes 100,000 or so clones, 92% detected once. The CDR3 consists of 14 residues. V trimming: 4 bases; J trimming: 7 bases; junction bases outside the gene matches: 6. Looked up from germline, CDR1 is LNHNV and CDR2 is YYDKDF (reference sequence). This clonotype originated in a woman between 18 and 29 years old in good health. Specimen: blood. This rearrangement joins TRBV15 to TRBJ2-7; 11 bases align to TRBD2. The CDR3: CATSMLRTSGEQYF. The CDR3 DNA follows: TGTGCCACCAGCATGTTGCGGACTAGCGGGGAGCAGTACTTC. Using reference TRBV15 and TRBJ2-7 for the parts outside the CDR3, the full variable domain is DAMVIQNPRYQVTQFGKPVTLSCSQTLNHNVMYWYQQKSSQAPKLLFHYYDKDFNNEADTPDNFQSRRPNTSFCFLDIRSPGLGDTAMYLCATSMLRTSGEQYFGPGTRLTVT.